This entry is about one T cell receptor beta chain. This sample stems from a study of OX40 agonist ivuxolimab in advanced cancers. Study-wide context: A diagnosis of hepatocellular carcinoma, melanoma, renal cell or head and neck cancer was present in dose-escalation patients.

TCRdb's copy holds only in-frame clones and misses some; the assay was immunoSEQ multiplex PCR. Of about 83,000 clones listed, roughly 85% are singletons. The sequence came from an adult with an advanced solid tumor such as melanoma, head and neck, liver or kidney cancer. Sequences were derived from CD4+ or CD8+ T cells sorted from blood, sampled in a trial of the OX40 agonist ivuxolimab.

CDR3: CSCTQFNEQFF. The DNA for the CDR3 is TGCAGTTGTACTCAGTTCAATGAGCAGTTCTTC. The chain combines TRBV20-1 with TRBJ2-1; no reliable D call. The germline V and J ends were trimmed by 8 bases and 6 bases, with 11 bases remaining between them. The CDR3 consists of 11 residues. The V gene's germline CDR1 is DFQATT and CDR2 SNEGSKA (reference sequence).